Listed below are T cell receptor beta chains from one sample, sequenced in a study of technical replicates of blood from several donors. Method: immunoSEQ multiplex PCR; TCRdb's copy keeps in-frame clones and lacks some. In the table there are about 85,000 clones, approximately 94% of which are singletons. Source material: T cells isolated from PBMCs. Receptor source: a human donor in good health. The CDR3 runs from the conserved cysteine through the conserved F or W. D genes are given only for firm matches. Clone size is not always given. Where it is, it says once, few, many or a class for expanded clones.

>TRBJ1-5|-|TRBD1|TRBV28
CASTPGDSSSQPQHF
TGTGCCAGCACCCCTGGGGACAGTTCCAGTCAGCCCCAGCATTTT
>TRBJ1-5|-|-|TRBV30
CAWSGTDNQPQHF
TGTGCCTGGAGTGGGACAGACAATCAGCCCCAGCATTTT
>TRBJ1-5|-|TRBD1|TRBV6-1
CASSEFTPQQGRPSNQPQHF
TGTGCCAGCAGTGAATTTACACCCCAACAGGGGCGGCCGAGCAATCAGCCCCAGCATTTT
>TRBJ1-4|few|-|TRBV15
CATSAERVSNEKLFF
TGTGCCACCAGCGCCGAGCGGGTTTCCAATGAAAAACTGTTTTTT
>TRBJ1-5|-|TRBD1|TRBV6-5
CASSSQTGEGSQPQHF
TGTGCCAGCAGTTCCCAAACAGGGGAAGGAAGTCAGCCCCAGCATTTT
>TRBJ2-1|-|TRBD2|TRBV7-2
CASSLTLTGREVFGEQFF
TGTGCCAGCAGCTTAACCTTGACTGGGCGGGAGGTCTTCGGAGAGCAGTTCTTC
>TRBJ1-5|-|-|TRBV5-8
CASSRDFFRPQHF
TGTGCCAGCAGCCGGGACTTTTTCAGGCCCCAGCATTTT
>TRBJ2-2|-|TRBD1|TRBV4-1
CASSQAGQGEGTGELFF
TGCGCCAGCAGCCAAGCCGGACAGGGGGAGGGCACCGGGGAGCTGTTTTTT
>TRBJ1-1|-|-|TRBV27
CASSSPPGTEAFF
TGTGCCAGCAGTTCTCCCCCCGGGACTGAAGCTTTCTTT
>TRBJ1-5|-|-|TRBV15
CATSRDRGIQDQHF
TGTGCCACCAGCAGAGATCGGGGGATACAGGACCAGCATTTT
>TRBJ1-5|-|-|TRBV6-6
CASSAGLQNQPQHF
TGTGCCAGCAGCGCGGGACTACAAAATCAGCCCCAGCATTTT
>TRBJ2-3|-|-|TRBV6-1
CASSEGTLSTDTQYF
TGTGCCAGCAGTGAAGGGACACTGAGCACAGATACGCAGTATTTT
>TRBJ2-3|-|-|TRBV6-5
CASSYSAFMVTDTQYF
TGTGCCAGCAGTTACTCGGCTTTTATGGTCACAGATACGCAGTATTTT
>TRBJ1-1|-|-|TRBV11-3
CASSFNRNTEAFF
TGTGCCAGCAGCTTTAACAGGAACACTGAAGCTTTCTTT
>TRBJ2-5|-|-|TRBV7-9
CASSAGSSDQETQYF
TGTGCCAGCAGCGCTGGGTCTAGCGATCAAGAGACCCAGTACTTC
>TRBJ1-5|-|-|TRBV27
CASSSQGITQPQHF
TGTGCCAGCAGTTCACAGGGAATAACTCAGCCCCAGCATTTT
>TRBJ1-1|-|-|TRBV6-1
CASRTTGSSTEAFF
TGTGCCAGCAGGACGACAGGTTCTAGCACTGAAGCTTTCTTT
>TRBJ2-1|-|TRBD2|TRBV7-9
CASSLVWLAGAGEQFF
TGTGCCAGCAGCTTAGTTTGGCTAGCGGGAGCAGGGGAGCAGTTCTTC
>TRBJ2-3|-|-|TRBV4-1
CASSQDPWGTNTQYF
TGCGCCAGCAGCCAAGATCCCTGGGGCACGAATACGCAGTATTTT